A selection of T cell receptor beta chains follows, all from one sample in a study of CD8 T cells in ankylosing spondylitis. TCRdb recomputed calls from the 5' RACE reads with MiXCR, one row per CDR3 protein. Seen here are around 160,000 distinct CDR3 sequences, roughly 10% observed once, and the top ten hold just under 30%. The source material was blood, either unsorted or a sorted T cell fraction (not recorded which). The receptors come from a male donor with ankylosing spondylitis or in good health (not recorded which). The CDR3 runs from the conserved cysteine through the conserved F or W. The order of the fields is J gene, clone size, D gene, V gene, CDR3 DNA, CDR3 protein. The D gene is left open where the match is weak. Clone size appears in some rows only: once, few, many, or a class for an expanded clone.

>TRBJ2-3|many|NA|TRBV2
TGTGCCAGCAGTGAACTAGCAACCGTAACAGATACGCAGTATTTT
CASSELATVTDTQYF
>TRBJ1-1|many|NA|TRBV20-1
TGCAGTGCCAGTCCAAAGAACACTGAAGCTTTCTTT
CSASPKNTEAFF
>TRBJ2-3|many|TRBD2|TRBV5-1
TGCGCCAGCAGCTTGGAAGCGGGAGCTAGCACAGATACGCAGTATTTT
CASSLEAGASTDTQYF
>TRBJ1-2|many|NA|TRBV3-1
TGTGCCAGCAGCCAAGAGGTGACTTTCAACTATGGCTACACCTTC
CASSQEVTFNYGYTF
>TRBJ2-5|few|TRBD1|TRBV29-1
TGCAGCGTTGTACAGGGGGCCATAGAGACCCAGTACTTC
CSVVQGAIETQYF
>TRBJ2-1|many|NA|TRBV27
TGTGCCAGCAGTTTTATGTGGGCAGGGCAGAATGAGCAGTTCTTC
CASSFMWAGQNEQFF
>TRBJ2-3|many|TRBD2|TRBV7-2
TGTGCCAGCAGCGTCACTAGCGGGGGTCGCACAGATACGCAGTATTTT
CASSVTSGGRTDTQYF
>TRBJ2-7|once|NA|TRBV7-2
TGTGCCAGCAGCTTAGCTGGACTAACATTCTCCTACGAGCAGTACTTC
CASSLAGLTFSYEQYF
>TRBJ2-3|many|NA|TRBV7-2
TGTGCCAGCAGCTTAGCGGGAGAGGGTTTCAACACAGATACGCAGTATTTT
CASSLAGEGFNTDTQYF
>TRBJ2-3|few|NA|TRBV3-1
TGTGCCAGCAGCCAAGAAGGTAACCAGTTCCTCACAGATACGCAGTATTTT
CASSQEGNQFLTDTQYF
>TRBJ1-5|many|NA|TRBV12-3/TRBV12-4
TGTGCCAGCAGTGCGGGACACAGGGAGCAGCCCCAGCATTTT
CASSAGHREQPQHF
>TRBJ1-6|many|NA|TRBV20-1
TGCAGTGCTAGAGATAGCGACACAGGCGTGGATAATTCACCCCTCCACTTT
CSARDSDTGVDNSPLHF
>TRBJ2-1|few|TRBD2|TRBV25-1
TGTGCCAGCAGTCAACTCGCTAGCGGGACACAGTTCTTC
CASSQLASGTQFF
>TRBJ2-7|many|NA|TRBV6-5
TGTGCCAGCAGTTACTCGACAGACAGGTCCTACGAGCAGTACTTC
CASSYSTDRSYEQYF
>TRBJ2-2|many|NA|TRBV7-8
TGTGCCAGCAGCTTCTCAAACGGGGGGGAGCTGTTTTTT
CASSFSNGGELFF
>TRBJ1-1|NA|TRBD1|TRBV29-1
TGCAGCGCAGGACAGGGGGCAGACACTGAAGCTTTCTTT
CSAGQGADTEAFF
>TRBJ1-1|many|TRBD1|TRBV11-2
TGTGCCAGCAGCTTAGAAGGGGGCGTGGGCACTGAAGCTTTCTTT
CASSLEGGVGTEAFF
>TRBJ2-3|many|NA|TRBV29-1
TGCAGCGCCCAAGAGGGCCAGACCACAGATACGCAGTATTTT
CSAQEGQTTDTQYF
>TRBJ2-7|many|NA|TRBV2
TGTGCCAGCAAGTCTAGCGTTAGCTCCTACGAGCAGTACTTC
CASKSSVSSYEQYF
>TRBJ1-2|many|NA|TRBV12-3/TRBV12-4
TGTGCCAGCAGCTCTCGAGGGGGGAACGATGGCTACACCTTC
CASSSRGGNDGYTF
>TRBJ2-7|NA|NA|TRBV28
TGTGCCAGCAGTTTGATTAGTGACGGGGCCTCCTACGAGCAGTACTTC
CASSLISDGASYEQYF
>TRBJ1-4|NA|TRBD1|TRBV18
TGTGCCAGCTCACCAGGGCCGGACAGGACAAATGAAAAACTGTTTTTT
CASSPGPDRTNEKLFF
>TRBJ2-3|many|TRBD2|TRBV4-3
TGCGCCAGCAGCCAAGAGAGGGGACTAGCGGGGACAGATACGCAGTATTTT
CASSQERGLAGTDTQYF
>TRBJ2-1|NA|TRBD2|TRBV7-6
TGTGCCAGCAGCCCGCACGAGGCTAGCGGGGATGAGCAGTTCTTC
CASSPHEASGDEQFF
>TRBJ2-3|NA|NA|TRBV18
TGTGCCAGCTCACCAGGCAGGGTAATGACAGATACGCAGTATTTT
CASSPGRVMTDTQYF
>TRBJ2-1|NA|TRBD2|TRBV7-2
TGTGCCAGCAGCTCAACTAGCAAGACTAGCGGAGCAAGCAGGTTCTTC
CASSSTSKTSGASRFF
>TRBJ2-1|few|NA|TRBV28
TGTGCCAGCGGAGACCGTGCCTACAATGAGCAGTTCTTC
CASGDRAYNEQFF
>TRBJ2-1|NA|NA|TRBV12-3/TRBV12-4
TGTGCCAGCAGTTTCCCTGGGGCGGGCGAAAATGAGCAGTTCTTC
CASSFPGAGENEQFF
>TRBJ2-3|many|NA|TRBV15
TGTGCCACCCGCTCGGGAGCTTCTAGCACAGATACGCAGTATTTT
CATRSGASSTDTQYF
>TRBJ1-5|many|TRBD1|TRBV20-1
TGCAGTGCCGAGGGACAGGGGTTGAATCAGCCCCAGCATTTT
CSAEGQGLNQPQHF
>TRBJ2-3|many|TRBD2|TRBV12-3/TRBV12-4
TGTGCCAGCAGTTTAGCGAAGAGCGGGGGAGATACGCAGTATTTT
CASSLAKSGGDTQYF
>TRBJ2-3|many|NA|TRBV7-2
TGTGCCAGCAGGAGGGGCAGCACAGATACGCAGTATTTT
CASRRGSTDTQYF
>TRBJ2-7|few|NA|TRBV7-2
TGTGCCAGCAGCCACAGTACGGCAGGGAGCTTTAACGAGCAGTACTTC
CASSHSTAGSFNEQYF
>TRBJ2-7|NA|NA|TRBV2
TGTGCCTGGGGGGACAGCCCCTACGAGCAGTACTTC
CAWGDSPYEQYF
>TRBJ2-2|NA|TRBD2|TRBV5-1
TGCGCCAGCAGCTTGGTGCCTAGCGGGGAAACGAACGCCGGGGAGCTGTTTTTT
CASSLVPSGETNAGELFF
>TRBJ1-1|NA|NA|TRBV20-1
TGCAGTGCTAGAGATTGGCGGACTAACACTGAAGCTTTCTTT
CSARDWRTNTEAFF
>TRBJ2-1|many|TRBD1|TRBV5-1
TGCGCCAGCAGCGTCCGGACAGGGACCGCATCCAATGAGCAGTTCTTC
CASSVRTGTASNEQFF
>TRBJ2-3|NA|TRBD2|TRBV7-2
TGTGCCAGCAGCCGGGGGGGAGGCACAGATACGCAGTATTTT
CASSRGGGTDTQYF
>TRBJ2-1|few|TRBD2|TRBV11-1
TGTGCCAGCAGCTTGGAGGGATCCTATAGCGGGAGGGCAAAGAATGAGCAGTTCTTC
CASSLEGSYSGRAKNEQFF
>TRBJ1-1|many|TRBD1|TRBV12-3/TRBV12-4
TGTGCCAGCACCCTTACATCCCTTTCGACAGGGGGCACTGAAGCTTTCTTT
CASTLTSLSTGGTEAFF
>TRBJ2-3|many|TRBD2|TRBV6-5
TGTGCCAGCAGTTTCCTAGCGGGGGGCGGTGATACGCAGTATTTT
CASSFLAGGGDTQYF
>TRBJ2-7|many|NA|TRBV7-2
TGTGCCAGCAGCTTAGTAGGTGGGCGGGTCGCCTACGAGCAGTACTTC
CASSLVGGRVAYEQYF